This paragraph reports one TCR beta chain. The target antigen is unknown. PCR amplification relied on 60 Vbeta primers (plus 13 Jbeta primers). TCRdb's copy holds only in-frame clones and misses some; the assay was immunoSEQ multiplex PCR. The table lists about 190,000 clones, roughly 77% of them singletons. V lost 3 bases to trimming and J lost 3 bases, with 12 bases between them. CDR1 is SQVTM, CDR2 ANQGSEA, per germline. The CDR3 has 13 residues. These data belong to a study of cytomegalovirus exposure and HLA in healthy donors. Whole-study findings and limits: Versus the approximately 670-donor mean, an Asian-associated ancestry cluster reportedly showed fewer N-insertions in a later analysis. Data from an earlier analysis indicated that most TCR beta V segments were productive either about 87% or about 30% of the time. Upon later analysis, HLA-associated TCR beta chains proved more clonally expanded than other, equally common chains.

This sequence originates from a woman in her thirties in good health and CMV-seropositive. Source material: PBMCs. The chain carries TRBV29-1 and TRBJ2-7; a possible D gene is TRBD1 (6 bases). The CDR3 nucleotides read TGCAGCGTTGATGCAGGGGTCGACTACGAGCAGTACTTC. Its translation is CSVDAGVDYEQYF.